The 25 T cell receptor beta chains presented below share a single source sample, sequenced in a study of OX40 agonist ivuxolimab in advanced cancers. Generated by immunoSEQ multiplex PCR, the TCRdb table keeps only in-frame clones and is missing some. The sample holds approximately 58,000 clones, about four fifths seen once. The material sequenced was CD4+ or CD8+ T cells sorted from blood, taken in a trial of the OX40 agonist ivuxolimab. The source of these receptors is an adult with an advanced solid tumor such as melanoma, head and neck, liver or kidney cancer.

The rearrangement uses TRBV6-5 and TRBJ2-1; TRBD2 matches at 10 bases. The V gene's germline CDR1 is MNHEY and CDR2 SVGAGI. V gave up 5 bases and J gave up 4 bases; unmatched junction bases: 2. The CDR3 spans 14 residues. The CDR3 reads CASSKTSGYNEQFF. CDR3 nucleotides: TGTGCCAGCAGTAAGACTAGCGGGTACAATGAGCAGTTCTTC.

The chain employs TRBV29-1 and TRBJ2-3; D ambiguous. CDR1 is SQVTM, CDR2 ANQGSEA, per germline. Trimming took 7 bases from V and 0 from J, leaving 8 bases between them. The CDR3 has 12 amino acids. CDR3 protein: CSGGRSTDTQYF. The CDR3 DNA is TGCAGCGGAGGAAGGAGCACAGATACGCAGTATTTT.

The chain has TRBV5-1 and TRBJ2-3; 7 nucleotides line up with TRBD2. CDR1 and CDR2 from the germline V gene are SGHRS and YFSETQ. After removal of 5 bases from V and 5 bases from J, the junction contained 11 bases not matched to a gene. This CDR3 region has 15 residues. As DNA, the CDR3 is TGCGCCAGCAGAACTCTAGCGGATTTAGGAGATACGCAGTATTTT. It yields the protein CASRTLADLGDTQYF.

The chain carries TRBV6-6 and TRBJ1-2; possible D gene TRBD1, 5 bases. The germline V gene has CDR1 MNHNY and CDR2 SVGAGI (reference sequence). The CDR3 loop spans 13 amino acids. Trimming took off 5 bases at V and 5 bases at J, with 12 bases between the two ends. The CDR3 nucleotides read TGTGCCAGCAGTACATCAGGGAAATATGGCTACACCTTC. Protein product: CASSTSGKYGYTF.

The chain carries TRBV2 and TRBJ2-2; the D gene is possibly TRBD1 (6 bases). Germline CDR1 and CDR2: SNHLY and FYNNEI. V was shortened by 5 bases and J by 0 bases, with 13 bases between the two germline ends. The CDR3 contains 16 residues. CDR3 region: CASSPPGTSNTGELFF. CDR3 sequence (DNA): TGTGCCAGCAGTCCGCCCGGGACATCGAACACCGGGGAGCTGTTTTTT.

The J gene is TRBJ2-3, the V gene TRBV6-6; no definite D call. V dropped 1 base and J dropped 3 bases, with 8 bases sitting between them. The CDR3 consists of 14 residues. Germline V CDR1 and CDR2: MNHNY, SVGAGI (reference sequence). The CDR3 coding sequence is TGTGCCAGCAGTTACTTGGCCAGTACAGATACGCAGTATTTT. Its translation is CASSYLASTDTQYF.

The gene calls are TRBV2 and TRBJ1-1; 8 bases align to TRBD1. The germline gives CDR1 SNHLY, CDR2 FYNNEI. The CDR3 runs to 15 residues. Trimming cost V 3 bases and J 4 bases; bases outside gene matches: 7. CDR3 region: CASSENAGGVTEAFF. The CDR3 coding sequence is TGTGCCAGCAGTGAGAACGCAGGGGGCGTCACTGAAGCTTTCTTT.

On this clone: Other DNA sequences from this sample encode an identical CDR3 as well. The gene calls are TRBV5-8 and TRBJ2-5; D is possibly TRBD1 (6 bases). Germline assignment: CDR1 SGHTS and CDR2 YDEGEE. V lost 4 bases, J lost 5 bases, and 21 bases lay in between. This CDR3 region has 16 residues. The CDR3 region is CASSNHREDNVETQYF. CDR3 DNA: TGTGCCAGCAGCAACCACAGGGAAGATAATGTTGAGACCCAGTACTTC.

This chain connects TRBV29-1 to TRBJ2-6; D unclear. The germline gives CDR1 SQVTM, CDR2 ANQGSEA. The CDR3 covers 16 residues. V was cut by 4 bases and J by 0 bases, with 13 bases left in between. The CDR3 loop is CSVGKTSGSGANVLTF. The CDR3 region has the DNA TGCAGCGTTGGGAAAACCTCTGGCTCTGGGGCCAACGTCCTGACTTTC.

The J gene is TRBJ2-2, the V gene TRBV18, with D possibly being TRBD1 (5 bases). The CDR3 runs to 16 residues. Germline V gene sequence: CDR1 KGHSH, CDR2 LQKENI. V was clipped by 6 bases and J by 2 bases, with 16 bases between them. The CDR3 loop reads CASSNTQDTNTGELFF. Here the CDR3 DNA reads TGTGCCAGCTCCAACACACAGGACACTAACACCGGGGAGCTGTTTTTT. The whole variable domain, remainder taken from reference TRBV18 and TRBJ2-2, is NAGVMQNPRHLVRRRGQEARLRCSPMKGHSHVYWYRQLPEEGLKFMVYLQKENIIDESGMPKERFSAEFPKEGPSILRIQQVVRGDSAAYFCASSNTQDTNTGELFFGEGSRLTVL.

The chain has TRBV28 and TRBJ2-1; TRBD2 agrees at 12 bases. CDR1 is MDHEN and CDR2 is SYDVKM in the germline V gene. CDR3 length: 15 residues. V was pared by 4 bases and J by 10 bases, with 8 bases of the junction left unmatched. CDR3 sequence: CASSSSSGRAKEQFF. CDR3 nucleotide sequence: TGTGCCAGCAGTTCCTCTAGCGGGAGGGCCAAGGAGCAGTTCTTC.

This chain connects TRBV30 to TRBJ2-4; a possible D gene is TRBD1 (6 bases). The germline gives CDR1 GTSNPN, CDR2 SVGIG (reference sequence). Trimming pared 0 bases from V and 8 bases from J, leaving 14 bases between. CDR3 length: 14 amino acids. In DNA form, the CDR3 reads TGTGCCTGGAGTGTACCCCCCAGGGGCCACATTCAGTACTTC. Its translation: CAWSVPPRGHIQYF.

The chain links TRBV2 to TRBJ1-4; D is possibly TRBD1 (6 bases). Germline CDR1 and CDR2: SNHLY and FYNNEI. The germline V and J ends were trimmed by 0 bases and 7 bases, with 21 bases remaining between them. The length of the CDR3 is 18 residues. The CDR3 bases are TGTGCCAGCAGTGAAGCGCGGGGGACAAGCTCTTTCGTTGAAAAACTGTTTTTT. Translating gives CASSEARGTSSFVEKLFF.

The CDR3 DNA is TGTGCCAGCAGCTTAGTAGGCGGGAGGTACAATGAGCAGTTCTTC. Protein sequence: CASSLVGGRYNEQFF. The V gene is TRBV11-3, the J gene TRBJ2-1; 8 bases map to TRBD2. Germline trimming cut 1 base from V and 4 bases from J; bases unmatched to any gene: 3. CDR1 and CDR2 (germline): SGHNT, YENEEA. This CDR3 is 15 amino acids long.

J is TRBJ1-2 and V is TRBV6-6; D not resolved. CDR1 and CDR2 (germline): MNHNY, SVGAGI (reference sequence). The length of the CDR3 is 14 residues. The V end lost 2 bases, the J end lost 2 bases, and 9 bases lay between the germline ends. CDR3 loop: CASSYGGSNYGYTF. In DNA, the CDR3 is TGTGCCAGCAGTTACGGCGGATCGAACTATGGCTACACCTTC.

This clone has just a few counts. V and J are TRBV19 and TRBJ1-5; no clear D. This CDR3 spans 13 amino acids. The ends were cut back, 4 bases at V and 3 bases at J, with 7 bases in the middle. CDR1 is LNHDA, CDR2 SQIVND, per germline (reference sequence). Here the CDR3 DNA reads TGTGCCAGTAGTACCCAGCACAATCAGCCCCAGCATTTT. Amino acids: CASSTQHNQPQHF. The full variable domain, rest sourced from reference TRBV19 and TRBJ1-5, is DGGITQSPKYLFRKEGQNVTLSCEQNLNHDAMYWYRQDPGQGLRLIYYSQIVNDFQKGDIAEGYSVSREKKESFPLTVTSAQKNPTAFYLCASSTQHNQPQHFGDGTRLSIL.

CDR3 residues: CASSIRGTRNEKLFF. In DNA form, the CDR3 reads TGTGCCAGCTCAATTAGGGGAACACGAAATGAAAAACTGTTTTTT. The chain carries TRBV27 and TRBJ1-4; tentative D call: TRBD1 (5 bases). This CDR3 contains 15 residues. The V and J ends lost 8 bases and 5 bases respectively, with 18 bases between them. From germline, CDR1 is MNHEY and CDR2 SMNVEV (reference sequence).

A remark on this clone: Relative to the germline gene, one junction end is altered; a read error may explain this. The rearrangement links TRBV7-7 to TRBJ2-3; TRBD2 agrees at 7 bases. The CDR3 covers 16 residues. Germline V gene lookup returns CDR1 SSHAT and CDR2 FNYEAQ (reference sequence). The chain's CDR3 is CASSPSPGGGEDTQYF. For the CDR3, the DNA is TGTGCTAGCAGCCCTTCACCTGGGGGGGGTGAGGATACGCAGTATTTT. Drawing the rest from reference TRBV7-7 and TRBJ2-3, the complete variable domain is GAGVSQSPRYKVTKRGQDVTLRCDPISSHATLYWYQQALGQGPEFLTYFNYEAQPDKSGLPSDRFSAERPEGSISTLTIQRTEQRDSAMYRCASSPSPGGGEDTQYFGPGTRLTVL.

This clone was picked up one time. The chain combines TRBV11-2 with TRBJ2-7; the match to TRBD2 covers 14 bases. Germline CDR1 and CDR2: SGHAT and FQNNGV. The CDR3 consists of 16 residues. V was clipped by 1 base and J by 3 bases; unmatched bases: 2. CDR3 protein: CASSLVGTSGSYEQYF. The CDR3 DNA reads TGTGCCAGCAGCTTAGTGGGGACTAGCGGGAGCTACGAGCAGTACTTC.

This sequence joins TRBV7-2 and TRBJ2-7; 8 bases match TRBD2. CDR3 size: 15 residues. CDR1 is SGHTA and CDR2 is FQGNSA in the germline V gene. V lost 1 base to trimming and J lost 1 base; unmatched junction nucleotides: 3. The CDR3 region has the DNA TGTGCCAGCAGCTTAGGGAGCGGGGGTTCCTACGAGCAGTACTTC. Translation: CASSLGSGGSYEQYF. The full variable domain, rest sourced from reference TRBV7-2 and TRBJ2-7, is GAGVSQSPSNKVTEKGKDVELRCDPISGHTALYWYRQSLGQGLEFLIYFQGNSAPDKSGLPSDRFSAERTGGSVSTLTIQRTQQEDSAVYLCASSLGSGGSYEQYFGPGTRLTVT.

The gene calls are TRBV7-9 and TRBJ2-5; D uncertain. The CDR3 runs 12 residues. The germline V and J ends were trimmed by 11 bases and 3 bases, with 13 bases remaining between them. Per germline, CDR1 SEHNR and CDR2 FQNEAQ (reference sequence). The CDR3 DNA is TGTGCCGTTGGGAACGTAGAAGAGACCCAGTACTTC. This gives the protein CAVGNVEETQYF.

The chain recombines TRBV2 with TRBJ1-3; D unclear. This CDR3 is built from 15 residues. The germline gives CDR1 SNHLY, CDR2 FYNNEI. V lost 6 bases and J lost 0, with 12 bases in between. The CDR3: CASRKTLFSGNTIYF. In DNA, the CDR3 is TGTGCCAGCAGGAAAACACTGTTCTCTGGAAACACCATATATTTT. Complete variable domain (other parts from reference TRBV2 and TRBJ1-3): EPEVTQTPSHQVTQMGQEVILRCVPISNHLYFYWYRQILGQKVEFLVSFYNNEISEKSEIFDDQFSVERPDGSNFTLKIRSTKLEDSAMYFCASRKTLFSGNTIYFGEGSWLTVV.

V is TRBV10-2 and J is TRBJ2-3; 7 bases are shared with TRBD1. Germline CDR1 and CDR2: WSHSY and SAAADI. V was pared by 5 bases and J by 2 bases, with 7 bases of the junction left unmatched. CDR3 length: 15 amino acids. The CDR3 DNA sequence: TGCGCCAGCAGTCAGGACGACAGGGCCACAGATACGCAGTATTTT. This sequence encodes CASSQDDRATDTQYF.

The chain combines TRBV5-6 with TRBJ1-2; D not certain. The CDR3 runs to 14 residues. Trimming removed 0 bases from V and 4 bases from J, with 10 bases in between. Germline V gene lookup returns CDR1 SGHDT and CDR2 YYEEEE. This CDR3 is CASSLVGSSYGYTF. The CDR3 DNA reads as TGTGCCAGCAGCTTGGTGGGGTCTAGCTATGGCTACACCTTC.

This clone was counted between two and nine times. The CDR3 loop is CASSYHGTGTGYTF. CDR3 in DNA: TGTGCCAGCAGTTACCATGGGACAGGGACTGGCTACACCTTC. The chain carries TRBV6-5 and TRBJ1-2; TRBD1 agrees at 9 bases. The CDR3 loop spans 14 amino acids. The trim removed 2 bases at V and 7 bases at J, leaving 5 bases unmatched. Looked up from germline, CDR1 is MNHEY and CDR2 is SVGAGI.